This TCR beta chain was identified during a study of blood T cells in healthy people across ages. Per sample, extraction of total RNA gave at least 5.5 micrograms in every case. The CDR3 runs 13 residues. CDR1 and CDR2 (germline): SEHNR, FQNEAQ (reference sequence). PCR was performed a second time for roughly 6 to 12 cycles using a sample-barcoded 5' primer and a J-beta primer mix. TCRdb re-called the 5' RACE reads with MiXCR, one entry per CDR3 protein. The sample holds 650,000 to 700,000 distinct CDR3 sequences, 32% seen once. This clonotype has only one observation. Its antigen is unknown. One junction end does not reproduce the germline sequence, and a read error may be involved. Overall study results and limits: A roughly linear age-dependent decrease characterized TCR beta diversity per million T cells. Higher diversity and more naive CD4+ cells were features of long-lived donors, compared to aged donors. Estimated diversity that came from one million T cells was considered an underestimate.

This receptor was identified in a woman at least 80 years old in good health. Sample: blood. The chain links TRBV7-9 to TRBJ1-1; unclear D gene. In DNA form, the CDR3 reads TGTGCCGGTCAGAGAGCCATGAACACTGGAGCTTTCTTT. Its protein product is CAGQRAMNTGAFF. Using reference TRBV7-9 and TRBJ1-1 for the parts outside the CDR3, the full variable domain is DTGVSQNPRHKITKRGQNVTFRCDPISEHNRLYWYRQTLGQGPEFLTYFQNEAQLEKSRLLSDRFSAERPKGSFSTLEIQRTEQGDSAMYLCAGQRAMNTGAFFGQGTRLTVV.